The 21 T cell receptor beta chains presented below share a single source sample, sequenced in a study of vaccination and CD4 T cells after COVID-19. Cultured CD4+ T cells had their DNA profiled by the Oncomine TCR Beta short-read assay. Genomic DNA extraction was carried out from cultured CD4+ T cells. Each CDR3 protein is one row after TCRdb ran MiXCR on the PCR reads. Of about 9,200 distinct CDR3 sequences in the sample, under 40% were seen once. Documented treatment: approximately 9-day PBMC culture with coronavirus spike peptide pools or control peptides (ViraFEST assay). Unexposed donor CD4+ T cells predated the COVID-19 pandemic, collected 2011-2018. These TCRs' antigens remain unknown. The specimen was CD4+ T cells from blood, cultured in vitro. Receptors were obtained from a human donor in good health.

This chain uses TRBV20-1 with TRBJ2-2, with D perhaps given as TRBD1 or TRBD2 (6 bases each). The germline CDR1 and CDR2 sequences are DFQATT and SNEGSKA (reference sequence). The CDR3 sequence is 15 residues long. Trimming removed 6 bases from V and 4 bases from J, with 18 bases in between. The CDR3 bases are TGCAGTGCGAATAAGGGGGGAGCCGGCACCGGGGAGCTGTTTTTT. Residues: CSANKGGAGTGELFF.

The CDR3, as DNA: TGCAGTGCTAGAGACCGGCAGCGCGGGGGGACCTTCGGCCGTGAGCAGTTCTTC. The encoded protein is CSARDRQRGGTFGREQFF. The rearrangement links TRBV20-1 to TRBJ2-1; 8 bases match TRBD2. The CDR3 loop spans 18 amino acids. The J segment lost 9 bases and the V segment lost 0 bases, leaving 19 bases of the junction unmatched. Germline lookup yields CDR1 DFQATT and CDR2 SNEGSKA (reference sequence).

The chain recombines TRBV28 with TRBJ2-1; tentative D call: TRBD2 (6 bases). Germline values: CDR1 MDHEN, CDR2 SYDVKM. V dropped 7 bases and J dropped 8 bases, with 24 bases sitting between them. This CDR3 comprises 16 residues. This CDR3 reads CASTPGGDPQNYEQFF. CDR3 in DNA: TGTGCCAGCACCCCTGGAGGGGACCCCCAGAACTATGAGCAGTTCTTC. Supplemented by reference TRBV28 and TRBJ2-1, the full variable domain reads DVKVTQSSRYLVKRTGEKVFLECVQDMDHENMFWYRQDPGLGLRLIYFSYDVKMKEKGDIPEGYSVSREKKERFSLILESASTNQTSMYLCASTPGGDPQNYEQFFGPGTRLTVL.

The chain links TRBV25-1 to TRBJ2-5; TRBD1 aligns across 7 bases. Germline V gene data show CDR1 as MGHDK and CDR2 as SYGVNS. This CDR3 is 14 amino acids long. V shed 3 bases, J shed 5 bases, and the junction held 6 bases outside the gene matches. DNA of the CDR3: TGTGCCAGCAGTGACAGGGGGTCTTTTGAGACCCAGTACTTC. Translation gives CASSDRGSFETQYF.

In its sample, this clonotype was seen a few times. Germline and junction disagree at one end, which may indicate a read error. The CDR3 sequence is CASSEGFLRNF. CDR3 in DNA: TGTGCCAGCAGTGAAGGGTTCCTCCGGAACTTC. The chain is built from TRBV6-1 and TRBJ2-1; no reliable D call. Germline V gene sequence: CDR1 MNHNS, CDR2 SASEGT. CDR3 length: 11 amino acids.

In this sample, this clonotype turned up a few times. This rearrangement joins TRBV28 to TRBJ1-5; D is uncertain. This CDR3 comprises 12 residues. Trimming removed 3 bases from V and 4 bases from J, with 4 bases in between. Germline CDR1 and CDR2: MDHEN and SYDVKM. The CDR3 coding sequence is TGTGCCAGCAGTTTGGGAAATCAGCCCCAGCATTTT. Protein product: CASSLGNQPQHF.

The rearrangement uses TRBV12-3 or TRBV12-4 and TRBJ2-5, with TRBD1 matching 8 bases. The CDR3 is 14 amino acids. The junction had 5 bases not matched to a gene; V was cut back by 6 bases and J by 2 bases. CDR3 in DNA: TGTGCCAGCAGCCTACAGGGGGGTCAAGAGACCCAGTACTTC. It translates to CASSLQGGQETQYF.

In this sample, this clonotype turned up a few times. V and J are TRBV15 and TRBJ2-4; D is possibly TRBD1 (5 bases). The CDR3 totals 15 residues. Trimming removed 0 bases at V and 9 bases at J, with 15 bases between. Germline V CDR1 and CDR2: LNHNV, YYDKDF (reference sequence). CDR3 sequence: CATSRDLGLNSIQYF. Here the CDR3 DNA reads TGTGCCACCAGCAGAGATTTGGGGCTGAATAGCATTCAGTACTTC.

The V gene is TRBV25-1, the J gene TRBJ2-7; D possibly uses TRBD1 or TRBD2 (5 bases each). The germline V gene encodes CDR1 MGHDK and CDR2 SYGVNS. V lost 2 bases to trimming and J lost 5 bases, with 13 bases between them. This CDR3 region has 14 residues. The CDR3 is CASSEGGRRNEQYF. CDR3 nucleotides: TGTGCCAGCAGTGAAGGGGGTAGGAGGAACGAGCAGTACTTC.

This rearrangement joins TRBV6-1 to TRBJ2-1; D is unclear. The germline gives CDR1 MNHNS, CDR2 SASEGT. Trimming removed 2 bases from V and 0 bases from J, with 8 bases in between. There are 15 residues in the CDR3. The CDR3 loop reads CASSESALSYNEQFF. The CDR3 nucleotides read TGTGCCAGCAGTGAATCAGCGCTCTCCTACAATGAGCAGTTCTTC.

This clonotype was observed a few times. The rearrangement links TRBV27 to TRBJ2-3; D may be TRBD2 (6 bases). Trimming stripped 6 bases from V and 2 bases from J, with 18 bases between. There are 16 residues in the CDR3. Germline CDR1 is MNHEY and CDR2 is SMNVEV (reference sequence). Here the CDR3 reads CASSPTWGLPTDTQYF. The DNA for the CDR3 is TGTGCCAGCAGCCCTACGTGGGGACTTCCCACAGATACGCAGTATTTT.

This clonotype was recorded a few times. This chain links TRBV11-2 with TRBJ1-1, with unresolved D. The germline V and J ends were trimmed by 0 bases and 1 base, with 3 bases remaining between them. The germline gives CDR1 SGHAT, CDR2 FQNNGV. This CDR3 has 13 amino acids. In nucleotides, the CDR3 is TGTGCCAGCAGCTTAGACCCGAACACTGAAGCTTTCTTT. It encodes CASSLDPNTEAFF.

In this sample, this clonotype turned up a few times. V and J are TRBV6-5 and TRBJ1-2; D may be TRBD1 (5 bases). Looked up from germline, CDR1 is MNHEY and CDR2 is SVGAGI. Trimming removed 2 bases from V and 8 bases from J, with 9 bases in between. This CDR3 is built from 12 residues. The CDR3 region is CASSYGGEGYTF. The CDR3 DNA follows: TGTGCCAGCAGTTACGGAGGGGAGGGCTACACCTTC.

The CDR3 coding sequence is TGTGCCACCAGTGAACCCAACTGGAAAGATACGCAGTATTTT. Protein sequence: CATSEPNWKDTQYF. This chain uses TRBV24-1 with TRBJ2-3; no firm D call. This CDR3 region has 14 residues. Germline loops: CDR1 KGHDR, CDR2 SFDVKD. V lost 4 bases to trimming and J lost 5 bases, with 12 bases between them.

This chain connects TRBV18 to TRBJ2-5, with D maybe TRBD2 (6 bases). This CDR3 region has 15 residues. CDR1 and CDR2 (germline): KGHSH, LQKENI. The V end lost 2 bases, the J end lost 5 bases, and 15 bases lay between the germline ends. As DNA, the CDR3 is TGTGCCAGCTCACCAATGCCGGGAGTCTCTGAGACCCAGTACTTC. Amino acids: CASSPMPGVSETQYF.

This clonotype is termed medium-sized. This chain joins TRBV20-1 and TRBJ1-1; D gene ambiguous. Per the germline V gene, CDR1 is DFQATT and CDR2 is SNEGSKA (reference sequence). The length of the CDR3 is 12 residues. V was shortened by 2 bases and J by 1 base, with 5 bases between the two germline ends. CDR3 residues: CSARPWNTEAFF. For the CDR3, the DNA is TGCAGTGCTAGACCCTGGAACACTGAAGCTTTCTTT.

About this clonotype: The DNA is omitted, as the CDR3 cannot be located on it reliably, and the CDR3 follows TCRdb's listing. The chain employs TRBV21-1 and TRBJ2-2; the table's D call of TRBD1 was not tested on the DNA. TRBV21-1 is reported as a pseudogene. Ends included, the CDR3 has 23 residues. The CDR3 reads CASSFYICSARDLDKGDTGELFF.

The chain joins TRBV5-4 to TRBJ2-1; 9 bases map to TRBD1. Losses at the gene ends were 5 bases for V and 5 bases for J; bases not matched to a gene: 8. Germline V gene lookup returns CDR1 SGHNT and CDR2 YYREEE (reference sequence). The CDR3 length is 15 residues. The CDR3 DNA is TGTGCCAGCAGAGGGGGGGGACAGGGAGACAATGAGCAGTTCTTC. This sequence encodes CASRGGGQGDNEQFF.

The chain employs TRBV7-2 and TRBJ1-1; D is undetermined. The CDR3 sequence is 14 residues long. CDR1 and CDR2 from the germline V gene are SGHTA and FQGNSA. The V gene lost 5 bases and the J gene lost 1 base, with 11 bases spanning the gap. Here the CDR3 reads CASSKDKTNTEAFF. The CDR3 DNA reads as TGTGCCAGCAGCAAAGACAAGACGAACACTGAAGCTTTCTTT.

This sequence joins TRBV25-1 and TRBJ2-1; no reliable D call. Germline loops: CDR1 MGHDK, CDR2 SYGVNS. The CDR3 totals 15 residues. V dropped 4 bases and J dropped 2 bases, with 12 bases sitting between them. The CDR3 DNA follows: TGTGCCAGCAGTGCCGCCGGTTTCACCTACAATGAGCAGTTCTTC. It is translated as CASSAAGFTYNEQFF.

The chain has TRBV7-9 and TRBJ2-2, with no clear D. With 4 bases removed from V and 5 bases from J, the gap between germline ends came to 11 bases. The CDR3 spans 14 residues. Germline V lookup: CDR1 SEHNR, CDR2 FQNEAQ (reference sequence). Written as DNA, the CDR3 is TGTGCCAGCAGCTCGCCTCCTCGGACCGGGGAGCTGTTTTTT. As protein: CASSSPPRTGELFF.